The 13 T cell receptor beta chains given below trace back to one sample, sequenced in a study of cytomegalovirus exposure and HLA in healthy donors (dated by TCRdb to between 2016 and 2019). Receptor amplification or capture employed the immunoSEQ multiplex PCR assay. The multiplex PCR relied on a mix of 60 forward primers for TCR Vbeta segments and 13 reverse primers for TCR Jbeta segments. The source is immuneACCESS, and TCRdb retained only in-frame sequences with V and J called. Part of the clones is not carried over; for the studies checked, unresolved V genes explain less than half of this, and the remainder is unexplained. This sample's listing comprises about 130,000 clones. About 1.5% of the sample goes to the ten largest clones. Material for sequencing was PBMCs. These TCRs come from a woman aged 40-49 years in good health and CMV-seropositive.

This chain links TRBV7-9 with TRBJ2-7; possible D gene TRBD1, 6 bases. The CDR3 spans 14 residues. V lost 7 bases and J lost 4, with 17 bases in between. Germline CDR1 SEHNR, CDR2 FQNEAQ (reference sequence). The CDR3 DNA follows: TGTGCCAGCACCAAGGTACAGGGCGCTTACGAGCAGTACTTC. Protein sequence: CASTKVQGAYEQYF.

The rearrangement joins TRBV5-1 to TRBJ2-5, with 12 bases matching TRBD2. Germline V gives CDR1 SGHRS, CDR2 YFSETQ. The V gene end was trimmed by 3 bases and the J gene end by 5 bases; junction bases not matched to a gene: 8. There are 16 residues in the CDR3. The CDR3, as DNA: TGCGCCAGCAGCTCTGGGGCTAGCGGGAGGGGCGAGACCCAGTACTTC. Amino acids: CASSSGASGRGETQYF.

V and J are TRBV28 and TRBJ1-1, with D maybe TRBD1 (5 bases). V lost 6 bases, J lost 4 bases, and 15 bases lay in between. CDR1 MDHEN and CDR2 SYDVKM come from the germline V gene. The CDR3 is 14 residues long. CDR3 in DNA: TGTGCCAGCAGGTCCCTCCGGGGGGGCACTGAAGCTTTCTTT. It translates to CASRSLRGGTEAFF.

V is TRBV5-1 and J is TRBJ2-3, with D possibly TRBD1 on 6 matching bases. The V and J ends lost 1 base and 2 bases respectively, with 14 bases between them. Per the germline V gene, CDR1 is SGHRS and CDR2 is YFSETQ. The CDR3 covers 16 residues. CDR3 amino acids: CASSLFSTGNTDTQYF. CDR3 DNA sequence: TGCGCCAGCAGCTTGTTCTCAACAGGGAACACAGATACGCAGTATTTT. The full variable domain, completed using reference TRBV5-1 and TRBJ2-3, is KAGVTQTPRYLIKTRGQQVTLSCSPISGHRSVSWYQQTPGQGLQFLFEYFSETQRNKGNFPGRFSGRQFSNSRSEMNVSTLELGDSALYLCASSLFSTGNTDTQYFGPGTRLTVL.

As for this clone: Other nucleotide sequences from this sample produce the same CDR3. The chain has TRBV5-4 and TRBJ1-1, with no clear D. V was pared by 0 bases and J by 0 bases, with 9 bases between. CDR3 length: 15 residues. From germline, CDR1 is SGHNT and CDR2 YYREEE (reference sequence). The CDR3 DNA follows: TGTGCCAGCAGCTTGGAGCGGGGAGTGAACACTGAAGCTTTCTTT. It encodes CASSLERGVNTEAFF.

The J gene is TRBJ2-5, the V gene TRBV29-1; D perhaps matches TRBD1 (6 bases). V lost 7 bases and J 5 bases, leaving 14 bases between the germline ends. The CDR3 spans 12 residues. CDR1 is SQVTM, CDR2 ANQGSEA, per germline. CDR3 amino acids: CSAGEIRETQYF. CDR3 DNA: TGCAGCGCAGGGGAGATTCGGGAGACCCAGTACTTC.

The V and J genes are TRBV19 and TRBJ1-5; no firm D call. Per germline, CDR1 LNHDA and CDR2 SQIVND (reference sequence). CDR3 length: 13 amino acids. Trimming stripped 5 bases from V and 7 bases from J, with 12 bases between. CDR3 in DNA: TGTGCCAGTAGTGTCCAGAAGAAGCAGCCCCAGCATTTT. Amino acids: CASSVQKKQPQHF.

CDR3: CASSQGAGGRDTEAFF. CDR3 sequence (DNA): TGCGCCAGCAGCCAAGGAGCAGGGGGTAGGGACACTGAAGCTTTCTTT. The rearrangement links TRBV4-3 to TRBJ1-1; 7 bases map to TRBD1. Germline CDR1 LGHNA, CDR2 YSLEER. V shed 1 base and J 3 bases; nucleotides not matched to a gene: 8. This CDR3 comprises 16 residues.

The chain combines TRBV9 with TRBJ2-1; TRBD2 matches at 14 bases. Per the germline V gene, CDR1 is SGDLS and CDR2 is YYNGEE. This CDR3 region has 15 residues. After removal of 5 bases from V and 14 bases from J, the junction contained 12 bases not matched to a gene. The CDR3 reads CASSSKGLAGDQEFF. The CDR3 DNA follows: TGTGCCAGCAGTAGCAAGGGACTAGCGGGAGATCAGGAGTTCTTC.

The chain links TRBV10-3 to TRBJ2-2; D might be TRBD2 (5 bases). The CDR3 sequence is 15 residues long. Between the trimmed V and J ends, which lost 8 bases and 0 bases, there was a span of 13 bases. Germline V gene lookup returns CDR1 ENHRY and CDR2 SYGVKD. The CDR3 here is CAIAGTDANTGELFF. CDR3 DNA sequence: TGTGCCATCGCGGGCACGGACGCGAACACCGGGGAGCTGTTTTTT.

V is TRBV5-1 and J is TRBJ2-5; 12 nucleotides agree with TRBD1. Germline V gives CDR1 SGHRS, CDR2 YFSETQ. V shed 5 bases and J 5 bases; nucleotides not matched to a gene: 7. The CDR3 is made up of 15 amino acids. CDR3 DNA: TGCGCCAGCAGAACCGGGACAGGGGGCGTCGAGACCCAGTACTTC. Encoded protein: CASRTGTGGVETQYF.

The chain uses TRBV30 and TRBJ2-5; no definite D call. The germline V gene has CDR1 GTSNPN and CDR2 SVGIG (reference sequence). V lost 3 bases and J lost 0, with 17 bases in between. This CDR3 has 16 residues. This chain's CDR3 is CAWRPFTVLYQETQYF. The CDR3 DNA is TGTGCCTGGAGACCCTTCACGGTTTTGTACCAAGAGACCCAGTACTTC.

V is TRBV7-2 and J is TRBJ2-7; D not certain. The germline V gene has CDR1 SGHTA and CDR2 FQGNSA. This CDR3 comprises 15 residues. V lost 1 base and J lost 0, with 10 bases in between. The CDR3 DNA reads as TGTGCCAGCAGCTTAGGCCCCTGGGCCTCCTACGAGCAGTACTTC. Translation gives CASSLGPWASYEQYF.